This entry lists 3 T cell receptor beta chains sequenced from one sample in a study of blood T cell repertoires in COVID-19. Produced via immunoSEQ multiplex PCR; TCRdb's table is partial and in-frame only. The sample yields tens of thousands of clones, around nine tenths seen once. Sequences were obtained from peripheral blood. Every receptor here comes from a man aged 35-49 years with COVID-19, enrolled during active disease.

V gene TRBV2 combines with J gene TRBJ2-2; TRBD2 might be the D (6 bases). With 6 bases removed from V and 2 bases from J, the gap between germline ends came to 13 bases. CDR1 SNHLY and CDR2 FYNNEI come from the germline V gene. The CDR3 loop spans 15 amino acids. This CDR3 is CASSLGTPNTGELFF. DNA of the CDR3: TGTGCCAGCAGCCTCGGGACTCCTAACACCGGGGAGCTGTTTTTT.

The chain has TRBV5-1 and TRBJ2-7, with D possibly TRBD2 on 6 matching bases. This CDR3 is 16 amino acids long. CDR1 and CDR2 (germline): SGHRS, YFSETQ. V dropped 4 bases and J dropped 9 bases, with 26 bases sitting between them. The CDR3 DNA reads TGCGCCAGCAGCGCGGGTGCTGGGACGAGGACTACGAGGCAGTACTTC. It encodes CASSAGAGTRTTRQYF.

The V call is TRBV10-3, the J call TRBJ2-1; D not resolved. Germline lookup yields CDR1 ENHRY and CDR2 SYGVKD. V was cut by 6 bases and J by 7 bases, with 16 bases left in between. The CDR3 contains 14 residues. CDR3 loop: CAIRNPFYSNEQFF. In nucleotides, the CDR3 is TGTGCCATCAGAAATCCCTTCTACTCAAATGAGCAGTTCTTC.